This TCR beta chain stems from a study of blood T cell repertoires in COVID-19. Study context: Acute-phase and convalescent COVID-19 samples originated in the United States, Italy and Spain. The cDNA or gDNA used as material had been derived from T cells, B-cell-depleted T cells, or PBMCs.

The length of the CDR3 is 12 residues. The ends lost 6 bases at V and 7 bases at J; junction bases unmatched: 0. CDR1 is MDHEN and CDR2 is SYDVKM in the germline V gene. Original methodology: Reference gene primer amplification gave estimated nucleated cell counts. TCRdb's table, derived via immunoSEQ multiplex PCR, lists solely in-frame clones and lacks some. V and J calls and clone size are as listed in that table; D and trimming were resolved from the DNA. The table has about 240,000 clones, approximately 82% seen once. The source of this sequence is a man between 25 and 39 years old who had recovered from COVID-19. Sequences were obtained from peripheral blood. The chain joins TRBV28 to TRBJ2-2, with 9 positions matching TRBD2. The CDR3 loop is CASRLAGGELFF. CDR3 nucleotides: TGTGCCAGCAGACTAGCGGGCGGGGAGCTGTTTTTT.